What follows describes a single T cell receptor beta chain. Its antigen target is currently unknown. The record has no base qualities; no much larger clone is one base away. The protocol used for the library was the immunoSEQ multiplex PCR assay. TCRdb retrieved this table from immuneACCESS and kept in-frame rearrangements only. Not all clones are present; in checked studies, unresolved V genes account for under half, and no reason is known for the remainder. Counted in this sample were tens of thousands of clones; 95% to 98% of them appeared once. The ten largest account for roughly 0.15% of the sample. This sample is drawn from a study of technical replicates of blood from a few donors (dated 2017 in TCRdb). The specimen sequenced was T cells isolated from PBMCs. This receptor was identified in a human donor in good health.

The nucleotides read TGCACTCCATCGCTAGAAGATACGCAGTATTTT. It encodes CTPSLEDTQYF. The chain is encoded by TRBV20-1 joined to TRBJ2-3; the D segment cannot be called with confidence. From its cysteine to its phenylalanine, the CDR3 spans 11 amino acids. The entry retains the CDR3 DNA only, 33 bases that are in frame from base 1. The germline V gene (reference sequence) supplies CDR1 DFQATT and CDR2 SNEGSKA.